The T cell receptor (beta chain) described here comes from a study of T cells in Graves' hyperthyroidism and ophthalmopathy (dated by TCRdb to the late 2010s). For context, the study as a whole: Peripheral blood samples were taken at the time of initial diagnosis, prior to any treatment. To identify TCR V-J signatures that set the groups apart, the researchers used a discovery cohort of about a hundred patients, made up of 40 to 45 with Graves' ophthalmopathy and some 58 with stable Graves' hyperthyroidism. Prospective prediction of ophthalmopathy was tested in an independent validation cohort consisting of fewer than 20 hyperthyroidism patients and about 17 patients who later progressed to ophthalmopathy. The 100 discovery patients were randomly split 7:3 into training and test sets. The study also compared thyroid tissue and blood T-cell repertoires from more than 5 Graves' hyperthyroidism patients. Once sampling was done, hyperthyroidism patients were given methimazole at a starting dose of 30 mg daily, whereas ophthalmopathy patients were given high-dose intravenous methylprednisolone. The paper describes TCR Vbeta CDR3 sequencing of more than 120 peripheral blood samples, made up of 43 ophthalmopathy patients, around 78 hyperthyroidism patients and 17 progressor patients.

Amplification of TCR beta CDR3 regions was carried out from RNA transcripts. A first-round RT-PCR of the TCR CDR3 used the HTBI primer set with the Qiagen OneStep RT-PCR kit. Libraries were constructed in a second round of multiplex PCR, after which size selection and purification were performed. Paired-end sequencing of the libraries was performed with 100 bp reads on an Illumina HiSeq2000. Per the original workflow: SOAPnuke was used to process the raw data, with reads discarded if the reads contained adapters or uncalled bases, had a mean Phred below 15, or lacked an exact constant-primer or identifier match. COPE v1.2.5 was used to merge the high-quality paired reads, and each unique nucleotide sequence was defined as a clonotype. Clonotypes were aligned to IMGT TRBV, TRBD and TRBJ reference segments using MiTCR v1.1. Only V-J combinations with frequency above 0.0001, covering 99% to 99.2% of repertoires, were analysed. The TCS score was defined as F50 (clonal expansion) divided by E x V (chaos), with BLOSUM62-based TCRdist calculated between CDR3 peptides within each V-J. Welch's t-statistics and random forest reduced roughly 530 V-J features to 13, which were used in a naive Bayes classifier (R e1071). Starting from the raw public reads, TCRdb applied fastp trimming at Q25, assembled clones with MiXCR and retained in-frame beta chains. When rows share a CDR3 protein, they turn into one entry using the most common DNA and genes. The V and J calls follow TCRdb's processing rather than the paper's. This sample holds about 420,000 distinct CDR3 sequences; around 15% were observed only once. 5.3% of the sample is held by the ten biggest clonotypes.

A patient counted as having stable Graves' hyperthyroidism if no progression to ophthalmopathy occurred over 18 months of follow-up. Hyperthyroidism patients were newly diagnosed, had a disease duration of under 2 months, and were aged 18 to 65 years. Patients with uncontrolled infections, other autoimmune diseases, pregnancy or lactation were excluded. Clinical symptoms, serum thyroxine and TRAb, thyroid ultrasound, and orbital computed tomography formed the basis for the diagnoses. Ficoll-Paque density gradient centrifugation was used to isolate PBMCs from around 10 ml of fresh peripheral blood. Trizol reagent was used to extract total RNA, and RNA quality was then checked on an Agilent 2100 Bioanalyzer. This clonotype was counted a few times. The antigen it recognizes is unknown. Per-nucleotide qualities are absent, and no much larger clonotype sits a single base away. Taken from the germline V gene, the CDR1 and CDR2 loops are MNHEY and SVGEGT. Trimming takes 5 bases off V and 2 bases off J; junction bases not matched to a gene: 7. The CDR3 measures 15 amino acids from cysteine to phenylalanine. The sequence is cut down to CDR3 DNA, 45 bases in frame from base 1.

General findings and caveats noted by the study authors: Sample size was not statistically predetermined, and blinding of investigators to group allocation was not performed. A 13 V-J signature model separated ophthalmopathy from stable hyperthyroidism, with about 88% sensitivity and about 81% specificity in cross-validation and 80%/75% in testing. Most expanded thyroid clonotypes (frequency above 0.001) were also detected in blood, a finding suggesting that blood repertoires may reflect thyroid immune responses. In validation, progression to ophthalmopathy was predicted by the model with about 70% sensitivity and roughly 76% specificity, a median of approximately 6.5 months before onset.

This receptor chain uses TRBV6-2 or TRBV6-3 and TRBJ2-3; 7 central nucleotides agree with TRBD2. Sequenced: blood. This receptor was taken from a woman between 18 and 29 years old with Graves' hyperthyroidism. The DNA sequence is TGTGCCAGCAGTGGGTCTAGCGGCCTCACAGATACGCAGTATTTT. Its protein reads: CASSGSSGLTDTQYF.